This entry lists 30 T cell receptor beta chains sequenced from one sample in a study of shared clonotypes between healthy human individuals. Generated by immunoSEQ multiplex PCR, the TCRdb table keeps only in-frame clones and is missing some. The sample includes more than 450,000 clones, about four fifths seen only once; the top ten take around 13%. The sample was PBMCs. These receptors were obtained from a woman aged 40 to 50 in good health. Some clones in this sample may be carry-over from other donors' samples.

This clone has just a few counts. The rearrangement links TRBV19 to TRBJ2-5; 7 bases align to TRBD2. The ends lost 3 bases at V and 0 bases at J; junction bases unmatched: 7. This CDR3 comprises 16 residues. Germline CDR1 is LNHDA and CDR2 is SQIVND (reference sequence). CDR3 residues: CASSMGGTFDQETQYF. The CDR3 nucleotides are TGTGCCAGTAGTATGGGAGGGACGTTTGACCAAGAGACCCAGTACTTC.

This clone was counted only a few times. The rearrangement uses TRBV30 and TRBJ1-1, with D unresolved. Germline CDR1 is GTSNPN and CDR2 is SVGIG (reference sequence). Trimming took off 0 bases at V and 8 bases at J, with 13 bases between the two ends. The CDR3 contains 13 residues. The CDR3 protein is CAWSVPGQAEAFF. For the CDR3, the DNA is TGTGCCTGGAGTGTACCCGGCCAGGCCGAAGCTTTCTTT. Full variable domain (remainder filled in from reference TRBV30 and TRBJ1-1): SQTIHQWPATLVQPVGSPLSLECTVEGTSNPNLYWYRQAAGRGLQLLFYSVGIGQISSEVPQNLSASRPQDRQFILSSKKLLLSDSGFYLCAWSVPGQAEAFFGQGTRLTVV.

The CDR3 loop reads CASSLAFGQGKKTEAFF. The DNA for the CDR3 is TGTGCCAGCAGCTTAGCGTTCGGACAGGGAAAGAAGACTGAAGCTTTCTTT. V usage is TRBV7-9 and J usage is TRBJ1-1; 8 positions match TRBD1. Germline V gene sequence: CDR1 SEHNR, CDR2 FQNEAQ (reference sequence). The CDR3 loop spans 17 amino acids. Trimming at V came to 0 bases and at J to 5 bases, leaving 11 bases not matched to a gene.

V and J are TRBV13 and TRBJ1-2; D uncertain. The CDR3 runs to 14 residues. Germline V lookup: CDR1 PRHDT, CDR2 FYEKMQ (reference sequence). V dropped 5 bases and J dropped 3 bases, with 13 bases sitting between them. For the CDR3, the DNA is TGTGCCAGCAGCCCAGCACCTAGAGACTATGGCTACACCTTC. Translating it yields CASSPAPRDYGYTF.

The genes are TRBV25-1 and TRBJ2-1, with TRBD2 matching over 10 bases. CDR1 and CDR2 from the germline V gene are MGHDK and SYGVNS. This CDR3 spans 16 amino acids. The trim removed 2 bases at V and 4 bases at J, leaving 5 bases unmatched. The CDR3 loop reads CASSERTSGYYNEQFF. In DNA form, the CDR3 reads TGTGCCAGCAGTGAACGGACTAGCGGATATTACAATGAGCAGTTCTTC.

Concerning this clone itself: Other DNA sequences in this sample translate to the same CDR3. The rearrangement links TRBV10-3 to TRBJ2-7, with 7 nucleotides matching TRBD2. CDR3 length: 14 amino acids. V shed 0 bases, J shed 3 bases, and the junction held 2 bases outside the gene matches. Germline loops: CDR1 ENHRY, CDR2 SYGVKD. CDR3 nucleotides: TGTGCCATCAGTGAGTCCGGCGGGAGCTACGAGCAGTACTTC. Amino acids: CAISESGGSYEQYF.

The chain carries TRBV30 and TRBJ2-2, with D tentatively TRBD2 (6 bases). CDR1 and CDR2 from the germline V gene are GTSNPN and SVGIG (reference sequence). Trimming took off 0 bases at V and 3 bases at J, with 8 bases between the two ends. The CDR3 sequence is 14 residues long. The CDR3 protein is CAWSVGGHTGELFF. The DNA of the CDR3 is TGTGCCTGGAGTGTAGGAGGGCACACCGGGGAGCTGTTTTTT.

V usage is TRBV27 and J usage is TRBJ1-2; D not certain. This CDR3 is built from 14 residues. Looked up from germline, CDR1 is MNHEY and CDR2 is SMNVEV (reference sequence). Trimming took off 5 bases at V and 0 bases at J, with 10 bases between the two ends. CDR3 loop: CASSPRLANYGYTF. In DNA form, the CDR3 reads TGTGCCAGCAGTCCCCGGCTGGCTAACTATGGCTACACCTTC.

The chain is built from TRBV27 and TRBJ2-1, with 9 bases fitting TRBD2. Per germline, CDR1 MNHEY and CDR2 SMNVEV (reference sequence). The CDR3 is made up of 18 amino acids. The trim removed 2 bases at V and 7 bases at J, leaving 15 bases unmatched. The chain's CDR3 is CASSLGGRYFAGGNEQFF. CDR3 nucleotides: TGTGCCAGCAGTTTAGGCGGGAGGTACTTCGCGGGGGGGAATGAGCAGTTCTTC.

The V call is TRBV5-5, the J call TRBJ2-7; D remains ambiguous. CDR1 SGHKS and CDR2 YYEKEE come from the germline V gene (reference sequence). The CDR3 is 12 amino acids. Between the trimmed V and J ends, which lost 3 bases and 8 bases, there was a span of 12 bases. In DNA form, the CDR3 reads TGTGCCAGCAGCTCCTCCCCGGTTCAGCAGTACTTC. Translation: CASSSSPVQQYF.

The chain combines TRBV19 with TRBJ1-1; 7 bases map to TRBD1. This CDR3 comprises 14 residues. The ends lost 2 bases at V and 4 bases at J; junction bases unmatched: 4. Germline values: CDR1 LNHDA, CDR2 SQIVND (reference sequence). The DNA of the CDR3 is TGTGCCAGTAGTATAACCAACAGGGGCACTGAAGCTTTCTTT. This translates into CASSITNRGTEAFF.

The chain has TRBV28 and TRBJ2-4, with 9 bases lining up with TRBD2. Germline V gene lookup returns CDR1 MDHEN and CDR2 SYDVKM. Germline trimming cut 3 bases from V and 0 bases from J; bases unmatched to any gene: 12. This CDR3 comprises 19 residues. CDR3 loop: CASSFPLAGFSIAKNIQYF. Here the CDR3 DNA reads TGTGCCAGCAGTTTCCCCCTAGCGGGATTCTCAATAGCCAAAAACATTCAGTACTTC.

The J gene is TRBJ1-3, the V gene TRBV11-3; D is unresolved. Trimming cost V 4 bases and J 4 bases, with 8 bases left between them. The CDR3 consists of 13 residues. Per the germline V gene, CDR1 is SGHNT and CDR2 is YENEEA. CDR3 coding DNA: TGTGCCAGCAGCTCCGCCCGAGGAAACACCATATATTTT. It translates to CASSSARGNTIYF.

The chain employs TRBV30 and TRBJ2-1; the D gene is possibly TRBD2 (6 bases). V shed 3 bases and J shed 0 bases, with 12 bases lying between them. The CDR3 is 15 amino acids. Per the germline V gene, CDR1 is GTSNPN and CDR2 is SVGIG (reference sequence). The CDR3 DNA reads TGTGCCTGGAGCCGTGAAGCGGGCTCCTACAATGAGCAGTTCTTC. Translation: CAWSREAGSYNEQFF.

This chain connects TRBV2 to TRBJ1-1, with a tentative D call TRBD1 (5 bases). The germline V and J ends were trimmed by 5 bases and 5 bases, with 12 bases remaining between them. Germline V gene data show CDR1 as SNHLY and CDR2 as FYNNEI. This CDR3 is 13 amino acids long. In DNA form, the CDR3 reads TGTGCCAGCAGTAGGGGCCAAGGGACTGAAGCTTTCTTT. Translated, it gives CASSRGQGTEAFF.

V is TRBV7-2 and J is TRBJ2-7; D is possibly TRBD2 (7 bases). CDR1 and CDR2 from the germline V gene are SGHTA and FQGNSA. The CDR3 is made up of 14 amino acids. Trimming stripped 3 bases from V and 9 bases from J, with 18 bases between. The DNA of the CDR3 is TGTGCCAGCAGCTTTCGAGGCGGGGGCTCTCTGCAGTACTTC. Amino acid sequence: CASSFRGGGSLQYF.

CDR3 in amino acids: CASSSTGGVFSYTF. The DNA of the CDR3 is TGTGCCAGCAGTTCGACAGGTGGAGTCTTCAGCTACACCTTC. V and J are TRBV27 and TRBJ1-2, with D tentatively TRBD1 (6 bases). V lost 4 bases and J 9 bases, leaving 18 bases between the germline ends. Per germline, CDR1 MNHEY and CDR2 SMNVEV (reference sequence). The CDR3 runs to 14 residues.

The chain links TRBV10-2 to TRBJ2-6; TRBD2 matches 13 bases. Per the germline V gene, CDR1 is WSHSY and CDR2 is SAAADI. After removal of 4 bases from V and 4 bases from J, the junction contained 13 bases not matched to a gene. This CDR3 contains 20 residues. The CDR3 nucleotides are TGCGCCAGCAGTGGGTCGACTAGCGGGAGGCCCCTCGGGGGGGCCAACGTCCTGACTTTC. Its protein product is CASSGSTSGRPLGGANVLTF.

CDR3 amino acids: CASGLVLAGGPLPYNEQFF. The CDR3 nucleotides are TGTGCTAGTGGTTTGGTACTAGCGGGAGGGCCGTTACCCTACAATGAGCAGTTCTTC. The chain couples TRBV12-5 to TRBJ2-1; TRBD2 aligns across 13 bases. The V gene end was trimmed by 0 bases and the J gene end by 2 bases; junction bases not matched to a gene: 7. This CDR3 is built from 19 residues. Germline V gene lookup returns CDR1 LGHNT and CDR2 FRNRAP. Using reference TRBV12-5 and TRBJ2-1 for the parts outside the CDR3, the full variable domain is DARVTQTPRHKVTEMGQEVTMRCQPILGHNTVFWYRQTMMQGLELLAYFRNRAPLDDSGMPKDRFSAEMPDATLATLKIQPSEPRDSAVYFCASGLVLAGGPLPYNEQFFGPGTRLTVL.

The DNA of the CDR3 is TGTGCCAGCAGCTTAACCCCGGGACTAGAGCAGTTCTTC. The encoded protein is CASSLTPGLEQFF. J is TRBJ2-7 and V is TRBV7-9; TRBD2 aligns across 7 bases. The J call may not be correct, given that the DNA end is closer to TRBJ2-1. The CDR3 totals 13 residues. Germline values: CDR1 SEHNR, CDR2 FQNEAQ (reference sequence).

V and J are TRBV4-1 and TRBJ1-3; 7 bases fit TRBD1. Per the germline V gene, CDR1 is MGHRA and CDR2 is YSYEKL. V lost 4 bases and J lost 4; bases outside the gene matches: 7. The CDR3 covers 15 residues. The DNA of the CDR3 is TGCGCCAGCAGCCCCCCGGGACAGAGCGGAAACACCATATATTTT. Protein: CASSPPGQSGNTIYF.

This chain links TRBV2 with TRBJ2-5; the match to TRBD2 covers 10 bases. The V gene's germline CDR1 is SNHLY and CDR2 FYNNEI. V lost 6 bases and J lost 5; bases outside the gene matches: 6. This CDR3 is built from 14 residues. The CDR3 region has the DNA TGTGCCAGCAGCCCCGTTAGCGGGAGGGAGACCCAGTACTTC. Translation gives CASSPVSGRETQYF.

This chain connects TRBV4-1 to TRBJ2-1; 14 nucleotides agree with TRBD2. Trimming took 1 base from V and 8 from J; bases not matched to a gene: 4. The CDR3 has 16 amino acids. CDR1 and CDR2 from the germline V gene are MGHRA and YSYEKL. CDR3 in DNA: TGCGCCAGCAGCCAAGTGAGACTAGCGGGAGGGGATGAGCAGTTCTTC. Translation: CASSQVRLAGGDEQFF.

This chain links TRBV5-1 with TRBJ2-1, with 11 bases matching TRBD2. The CDR3 totals 16 residues. Germline V gene sequence: CDR1 SGHRS, CDR2 YFSETQ. J gave up 4 bases and V 4 bases, and 7 bases lay outside the gene matches. CDR3 amino acids: CASSPGTSGLYNEQFF. The CDR3 DNA sequence: TGCGCCAGCAGCCCTGGGACTAGCGGACTTTACAATGAGCAGTTCTTC.

This chain joins TRBV29-1 and TRBJ2-1; TRBD1 might be the D (6 bases). Trimming left V 4 bases short and J 10 bases short, with 14 bases between. This CDR3 has 12 amino acids. In germline, CDR1 is SQVTM, CDR2 ANQGSEA. The CDR3 is CSVAGVKEEQFF. CDR3 sequence (DNA): TGCAGCGTTGCAGGGGTTAAGGAAGAGCAGTTCTTC.

The gene calls are TRBV28 and TRBJ2-5, with D perhaps matching TRBD1 (5 bases). CDR3 size: 16 residues. The ends were cut back, 2 bases at V and 4 bases at J, with 17 bases in the middle. In germline, CDR1 is MDHEN, CDR2 SYDVKM. Written as DNA, the CDR3 is TGTGCCAGCAGTTTACCCTCGCAGGGTTTTCGAGAGACCCAGTACTTC. This encodes CASSLPSQGFRETQYF.

Worth noting for this clone: Within the sample, other DNA sequences also encode this same CDR3. The chain is built from TRBV9 and TRBJ2-6; D gene uncertain. Trimming shortened V by 5 bases and J by 0 bases, and 6 bases separated the two germline ends. This CDR3 comprises 14 residues. Germline V lookup: CDR1 SGDLS, CDR2 YYNGEE. CDR3 in amino acids: CASSEPSGANVLTF. CDR3 nucleotides: TGTGCCAGCAGTGAGCCCTCTGGGGCCAACGTCCTGACTTTC.

V usage is TRBV27 and J usage is TRBJ2-2; TRBD1 might be the D (5 bases). V dropped 0 bases and J dropped 9 bases, with 11 bases sitting between them. The germline CDR1 and CDR2 sequences are MNHEY and SMNVEV (reference sequence). The CDR3 has 14 amino acids. The chain's CDR3 is CASSLSRWGRELFF. The CDR3 coding sequence is TGTGCCAGCAGTTTATCTAGATGGGGCCGGGAGCTGTTTTTT.

This chain uses TRBV7-2 with TRBJ2-3; D remains unclear. Germline CDR1 reads SGHTA; CDR2 reads FQGNSA. This CDR3 spans 13 amino acids. The ends were cut back, 5 bases at V and 5 bases at J, with 11 bases in the middle. The CDR3 loop is CASSLSPGDTQYF. The CDR3 DNA sequence: TGTGCCAGCAGCCTTAGCCCGGGAGATACGCAGTATTTT.

In DNA, the CDR3 is TGCGCCAGCAGTGGATCTAACAGAATAAGATCGTGGACCGGGGAGCTGTTTTTT. Its translation is CASSGSNRIRSWTGELFF. The chain employs TRBV10-1 and TRBJ2-2; D is ambiguous. The germline CDR1 and CDR2 sequences are WNHNN and SYGVQD (reference sequence). CDR3 length: 18 amino acids. V lost 4 bases and J 5 bases, leaving 23 bases between the germline ends.